The next 13 T cell receptor beta chains were all read from a single sample in a study of cytomegalovirus exposure and HLA in healthy donors. The PCR used 60 Vbeta and 13 Jbeta primers. Some clones are missing from TCRdb's copy, which holds only in-frame ones; the method was immunoSEQ multiplex PCR. The table includes roughly 84,000 clones, less than 85% detected once. The sequencing sample was made of PBMCs. These receptors came from a human donor in good health.

The rearrangement links TRBV23-1 to TRBJ2-2; TRBD1 matches at 9 bases. TRBV23-1 is noted as an ORF with a role that remains uncertain. Trimming took 6 bases from V and 1 from J; bases not matched to a gene: 6. The CDR3 is made up of 16 amino acids. The CDR3 spells CASRPRTGVNTGELFF. The CDR3 nucleotides read TGCGCCAGCAGACCCCGGACAGGGGTGAACACCGGGGAGCTGTTTTTT.

The V call is TRBV14, the J call TRBJ2-3, with TRBD2 identical over 10 bases. V dropped 0 bases and J dropped 4; count of bases not matched to a gene: 4. CDR1 is SGHDN and CDR2 is FVKESK in the germline V gene. The CDR3 covers 16 residues. The chain's CDR3 is CASSQDERGGPDTQYF. CDR3 DNA sequence: TGTGCCAGCAGCCAAGACGAGCGGGGGGGGCCAGATACGCAGTATTTT.

This chain links TRBV27 with TRBJ2-7, with no clear D. V was trimmed by 11 bases and J by 1 base, leaving 15 bases between them. This CDR3 has 13 amino acids. Germline-derived CDR1 and CDR2 are MNHEY and SMNVEV (reference sequence). Written as DNA, the CDR3 is TGTGCCGTGGCAGGCTCGAAGTCCTACGAGCAGTACTTC. Amino acid sequence: CAVAGSKSYEQYF.

The genes are TRBV2 and TRBJ1-5; TRBD1 agrees at 8 bases. Trimming cost V 9 bases and J 4 bases; bases outside gene matches: 8. The CDR3 has 14 residues. Germline assignment: CDR1 SNHLY and CDR2 FYNNEI. CDR3 sequence (DNA): TGTGCCAGTAACCCAGGGGGCAGGAATCAGCCCCAGCATTTT. Translation: CASNPGGRNQPQHF.

This sequence joins TRBV4-1 and TRBJ1-5, with a weak D call TRBD1 (5 bases). The CDR3 spans 16 residues. CDR1 and CDR2 (germline): MGHRA, YSYEKL. V lost 0 bases to trimming and J lost 4 bases, with 13 bases between them. The CDR3 reads CASSQDSAGRNQPQHF. The CDR3 DNA follows: TGCGCCAGCAGCCAAGATAGCGCAGGGAGGAATCAGCCCCAGCATTTT.

As DNA, the CDR3 is TGTGCCATCAGTGAGGAGGGCAGCTCCTACAATGAGCAGTTCTTC. Amino acids: CAISEEGSSYNEQFF. The rearrangement links TRBV10-3 to TRBJ2-1; D is possibly TRBD2 (5 bases). Germline V lookup: CDR1 ENHRY, CDR2 SYGVKD. The V end was cut by 2 bases, the J end by 0 bases, with 8 bases between. The length of the CDR3 is 15 residues.

The CDR3 DNA is TGTGCCAGCAGTTTTGGAGGTCCCTACAATGAGCAGTTCTTC. Protein product: CASSFGGPYNEQFF. The chain joins TRBV27 to TRBJ2-1; tentatively, D is TRBD2 (5 bases). The CDR3 extends over 14 amino acids. CDR1 is MNHEY, CDR2 SMNVEV, per germline (reference sequence). V was shortened by 3 bases and J by 2 bases, with 8 bases between the two germline ends.

This clone was picked up a small number of times. The chain uses TRBV11-2 and TRBJ1-2, with 12 positions matching TRBD1. The CDR3 sequence is 12 residues long. V trimming: 5 bases; J trimming: 12 bases; junction bases outside the gene matches: 4. The germline CDR1 and CDR2 sequences are SGHAT and FQNNGV. CDR3 region: CASSPGQGAHTF. The DNA for the CDR3 is TGTGCCAGCAGCCCGGGACAGGGGGCACACACCTTC.

This chain links TRBV19 with TRBJ1-2; TRBD1 aligns across 9 bases. This CDR3 contains 15 residues. V was clipped by 3 bases and J by 8 bases; unmatched bases: 10. CDR1 is LNHDA and CDR2 is SQIVND in the germline V gene (reference sequence). The CDR3 nucleotides are TGTGCCAGTAGTATGTGGGAACAGGGGGCAAGAGGCTACACCTTC. Amino acid sequence: CASSMWEQGARGYTF.

The V gene is TRBV18, the J gene TRBJ2-5; 11 bases match TRBD1. With the DNA end fitting TRBJ2-7 better, the J assignment may be wrong. CDR1 is KGHSH and CDR2 is LQKENI in the germline V gene. The CDR3 extends over 14 amino acids. CDR3 coding DNA: TGTGCCAGCTCGCCAGGGACAGGGGGAGACGAGCAGTACTTC. Residues: CASSPGTGGDEQYF.

The V gene is TRBV28, the J gene TRBJ1-5; tentatively, D is TRBD1 (5 bases). Germline values: CDR1 MDHEN, CDR2 SYDVKM. The CDR3 runs 12 residues. The V end lost 9 bases, the J end lost 6 bases, and 12 bases lay between the germline ends. CDR3: CARPGAGQPQHF. The CDR3, as DNA: TGTGCCAGGCCTGGGGCAGGTCAGCCCCAGCATTTT.

This clone was found a few times. The chain employs TRBV7-9 and TRBJ2-1, with 7 bases aligning to TRBD2. CDR3 length: 14 amino acids. V shed 2 bases, J shed 6 bases, and the junction held 4 bases outside the gene matches. Germline CDR1 and CDR2: SEHNR and FQNEAQ (reference sequence). The CDR3 sequence: CASSLLLASNEQFF. The CDR3 DNA sequence: TGTGCCAGCAGCTTATTACTAGCGAGCAATGAGCAGTTCTTC.

The chain carries TRBV5-1 and TRBJ2-7; 12 positions match TRBD1. The length of the CDR3 is 17 residues. The V and J ends lost 0 bases and 6 bases, in that order; junction bases with no gene match: 10. Per the germline V gene, CDR1 is SGHRS and CDR2 is YFSETQ. CDR3 amino acids: CASSLEGLGQGATEQYF. The CDR3 region has the DNA TGCGCCAGCAGCTTGGAGGGGCTGGGACAGGGGGCGACCGAGCAGTACTTC.